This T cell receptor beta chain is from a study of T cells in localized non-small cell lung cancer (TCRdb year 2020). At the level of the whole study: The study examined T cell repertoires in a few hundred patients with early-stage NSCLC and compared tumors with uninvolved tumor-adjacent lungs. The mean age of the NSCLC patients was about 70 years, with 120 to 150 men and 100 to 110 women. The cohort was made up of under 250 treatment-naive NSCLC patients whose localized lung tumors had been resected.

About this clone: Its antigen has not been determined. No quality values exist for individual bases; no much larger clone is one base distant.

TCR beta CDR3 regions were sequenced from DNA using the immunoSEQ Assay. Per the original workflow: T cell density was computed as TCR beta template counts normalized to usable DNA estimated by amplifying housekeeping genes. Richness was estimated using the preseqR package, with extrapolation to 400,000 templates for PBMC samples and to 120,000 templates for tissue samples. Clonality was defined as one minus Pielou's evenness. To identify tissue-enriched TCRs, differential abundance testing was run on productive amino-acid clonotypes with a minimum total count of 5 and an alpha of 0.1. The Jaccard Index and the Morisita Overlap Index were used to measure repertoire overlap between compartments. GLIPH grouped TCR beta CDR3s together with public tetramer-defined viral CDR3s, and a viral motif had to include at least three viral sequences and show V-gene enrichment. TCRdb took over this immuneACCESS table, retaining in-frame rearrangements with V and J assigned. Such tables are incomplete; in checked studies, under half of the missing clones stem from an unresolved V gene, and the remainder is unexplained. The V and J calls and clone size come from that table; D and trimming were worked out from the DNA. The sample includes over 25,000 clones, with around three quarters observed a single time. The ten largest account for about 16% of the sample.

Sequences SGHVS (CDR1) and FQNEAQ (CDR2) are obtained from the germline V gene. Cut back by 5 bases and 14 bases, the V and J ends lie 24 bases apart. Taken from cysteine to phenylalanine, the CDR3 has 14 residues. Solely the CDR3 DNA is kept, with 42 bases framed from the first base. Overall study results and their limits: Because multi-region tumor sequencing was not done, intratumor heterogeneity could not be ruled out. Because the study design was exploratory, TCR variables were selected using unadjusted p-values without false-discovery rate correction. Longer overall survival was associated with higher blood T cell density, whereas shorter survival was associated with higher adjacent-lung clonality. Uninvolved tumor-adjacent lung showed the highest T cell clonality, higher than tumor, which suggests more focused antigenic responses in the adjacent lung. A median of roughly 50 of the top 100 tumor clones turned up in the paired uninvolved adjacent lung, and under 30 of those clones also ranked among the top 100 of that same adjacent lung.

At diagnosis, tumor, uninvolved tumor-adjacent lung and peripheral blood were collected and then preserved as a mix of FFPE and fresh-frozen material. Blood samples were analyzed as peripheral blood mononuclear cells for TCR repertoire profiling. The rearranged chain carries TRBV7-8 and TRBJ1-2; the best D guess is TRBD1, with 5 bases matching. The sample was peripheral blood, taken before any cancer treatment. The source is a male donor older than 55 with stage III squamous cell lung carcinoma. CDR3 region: CASSPSIRDRSSTF. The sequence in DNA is TGTGCCAGCAGCCCCAGCATCAGGGACCGTTCGTCAACCTTC.